What follows describes a single T cell receptor (beta chain). Source study methods: Amplification of reference gene primers was used by the study to estimate nucleated cell counts. Clones were sequenced by immunoSEQ multiplex PCR, and TCRdb holds only the in-frame ones, with some missing. V, J and clone size were drawn from that table, and D and trimming were deduced from the DNA. The repertoire holds about 100,000 clones, with roughly 80% as singletons. The data were taken from a study of blood T cell repertoires in COVID-19. Turning to the study itself: T cells, B-cell-depleted T cells, or PBMCs supplied cDNA or gDNA.

Per the germline V gene, CDR1 is SGHRS and CDR2 is YFSETQ. With 0 bases clipped from V and 5 bases from J, the junction kept 7 bases outside the gene matches. CDR3 length: 15 amino acids. This receptor was identified in a human donor in a cohort sampled during active COVID-19. The chain is built from TRBV5-1 and TRBJ1-1, with 7 bases that match TRBD1. The sample consisted of peripheral blood. The CDR3 DNA sequence: TGCGCCAGCAGCTTGGAAGGGGGCGGGAGGACTGAAGCTTTCTTT. Its translation is CASSLEGGGRTEAFF. Filled out from reference TRBV5-1 and TRBJ1-1, the complete variable domain reads KAGVTQTPRYLIKTRGQQVTLSCSPISGHRSVSWYQQTPGQGLQFLFEYFSETQRNKGNFPGRFSGRQFSNSRSEMNVSTLELGDSALYLCASSLEGGGRTEAFFGQGTRLTVV.